The 30 T cell receptor beta chains below all came from one sample that was sequenced in a study of persistence of HIV-infected CD4 T cells. Cells were stimulated with CMV-infected fibroblast lysates at 10 ug/mL. Responding CD4+ T cells were sorted by upregulation of both CD40 ligand and CD69. The libraries were made with immunoSEQ version 4 in survey mode. Generated by immunoSEQ multiplex PCR, the TCRdb table keeps only in-frame clones and is missing some. The sample consists of 10,000 to 15,000 clones, roughly 70% of them appearing once. These receptors lack a known antigen. The starting material was CD4+ T cells sorted from PBMCs after approximately 19-hour stimulation, obtained from a patient who received antiretroviral therapy. The receptors were sampled from an adult man with HIV who was CMV-seropositive.

This chain uses TRBV12-5 with TRBJ1-5, with D maybe TRBD1 (5 bases). This CDR3 is built from 16 residues. V was pared by 6 bases and J by 6 bases, with 21 bases between. The germline V gene encodes CDR1 LGHNT and CDR2 FRNRAP. In nucleotides, the CDR3 is TGTGCTAGTGGCCCCCACGAATCCCAGGGATCTCAGCCCCAGCATTTT. Amino acid sequence: CASGPHESQGSQPQHF. Using reference TRBV12-5 and TRBJ1-5 for the parts outside the CDR3, the full variable domain is DARVTQTPRHKVTEMGQEVTMRCQPILGHNTVFWYRQTMMQGLELLAYFRNRAPLDDSGMPKDRFSAEMPDATLATLKIQPSEPRDSAVYFCASGPHESQGSQPQHFGDGTRLSIL.

The V and J genes are TRBV28 and TRBJ2-7, with D tentatively TRBD2 (5 bases). This CDR3 has 12 amino acids. Germline loops: CDR1 MDHEN, CDR2 SYDVKM. The germline V and J ends were trimmed by 6 bases and 5 bases, with 11 bases remaining between them. The CDR3 sequence: CASSSTSNEQYF. The CDR3 DNA is TGTGCCAGCAGCTCCACTAGTAACGAGCAGTACTTC.

V is TRBV5-1 and J is TRBJ2-7, with 9 bases that match TRBD1. V gave up 3 bases and J gave up 5 bases; unmatched junction bases: 0. This CDR3 has 12 amino acids. Germline CDR1 reads SGHRS; CDR2 reads YFSETQ. The CDR3 spells CASSWTGDEQYF. For the CDR3, the DNA is TGCGCCAGCAGCTGGACAGGGGACGAGCAGTACTTC.

V usage is TRBV10-1 and J usage is TRBJ2-7, with 10 bases fitting TRBD1. CDR3 length: 13 residues. The J segment lost 10 bases and the V segment lost 9 bases, leaving 12 bases of the junction unmatched. Germline V gene lookup returns CDR1 WNHNN and CDR2 SYGVQD (reference sequence). CDR3 sequence reads: CASTGQGTLCQYF. The DNA for the CDR3 is TGCGCCAGTACGGGACAGGGGACCTTATGCCAGTACTTC.

J is TRBJ1-2 and V is TRBV10-2, with a possible D match to TRBD1 (5 bases). The length of the CDR3 is 16 residues. Trimming left V 2 bases short and J 4 bases short, with 17 bases between. CDR1 is WSHSY, CDR2 SAAADI, per germline. As DNA, the CDR3 is TGCGCCAGCAGTGAGGGACACTTAGGCCCTCTCTATGGCTACACCTTC. Protein sequence: CASSEGHLGPLYGYTF.

This clone showed up just a few times. The chain links TRBV19 to TRBJ2-3; the match to TRBD2 covers 7 bases. V was pared by 2 bases and J by 0 bases, with 8 bases of the junction left unmatched. This CDR3 has 17 amino acids. From germline, CDR1 is LNHDA and CDR2 SQIVND (reference sequence). The CDR3 DNA reads TGTGCCAGTAGTATACCTGGGGGGGTCCCTAGCACAGATACGCAGTATTTT. It yields the protein CASSIPGGVPSTDTQYF.

The chain employs TRBV27 and TRBJ1-2; 10 nucleotides match TRBD1. Germline V gene data show CDR1 as MNHEY and CDR2 as SMNVEV (reference sequence). The V gene end was trimmed by 6 bases and the J gene end by 4 bases; junction bases not matched to a gene: 5. This CDR3 has 14 residues. CDR3 sequence (DNA): TGTGCCAGCAGGACAGGGGGCTCGGTCTATGGCTACACCTTC. This encodes CASRTGGSVYGYTF.

V gene TRBV28 combines with J gene TRBJ1-6; TRBD1 might be the D (6 bases). The CDR3 runs 14 residues. V was cut by 6 bases and J by 7 bases, with 13 bases left in between. CDR1 is MDHEN, CDR2 SYDVKM, per germline. Here the CDR3 reads CASSHRQENSPLHF. CDR3 in DNA: TGTGCCAGCAGCCATCGACAGGAGAATTCACCCCTCCACTTT.

This clone was seen a few times. The J gene is TRBJ2-7, the V gene TRBV7-8, with TRBD2 matching 9 bases. CDR1 and CDR2 (germline): SGHVS, FQNEAQ. The CDR3 is 13 amino acids. V lost 5 bases, J lost 3 bases, and 2 bases stayed unmatched. CDR3 sequence reads: CASSPAGGYEQYF. CDR3 in DNA: TGTGCCAGCAGCCCAGCGGGGGGCTACGAGCAGTACTTC.

CDR3 residues: CASSSPAGTRGYEQYF. CDR3 in DNA: TGTGCCAGCAGCTCCCCCGCCGGGACTAGGGGGTACGAGCAGTACTTC. This chain connects TRBV7-2 to TRBJ2-7; 8 bases map to TRBD2. J gave up 4 bases and V 4 bases, and 12 bases lay outside the gene matches. Germline CDR1 reads SGHTA; CDR2 reads FQGNSA. The CDR3 is 16 residues long.

This clone was recorded only once. The rearrangement links TRBV7-9 to TRBJ2-3, with no clear D. The V gene lost 3 bases and the J gene lost 0 bases, with 13 bases spanning the gap. This CDR3 is built from 16 residues. Germline assignment: CDR1 SEHNR and CDR2 FQNEAQ (reference sequence). CDR3 coding DNA: TGTGCCAGCAGCTTTGTCACCCTTACTAGCACAGATACGCAGTATTTT. Its protein product is CASSFVTLTSTDTQYF. The full variable domain, in which reference TRBV7-9 and TRBJ2-3 provide the parts outside the CDR3, is DTGVSQNPRHKITKRGQNVTFRCDPISEHNRLYWYRQTLGQGPEFLTYFQNEAQLEKSRLLSDRFSAERPKGSFSTLEIQRTEQGDSAMYLCASSFVTLTSTDTQYFGPGTRLTVL.

In its sample, this clone was seen once. This sequence joins TRBV7-7 and TRBJ1-4; D not certain. The CDR3 covers 17 residues. V was shortened by 1 base and J by 7 bases, with 19 bases between the two germline ends. Germline CDR1 is SSHAT and CDR2 is FNYEAQ (reference sequence). CDR3 amino acids: CASSLVPRFLGGEKLFF. As DNA, the CDR3 is TGTGCCAGCAGCTTAGTACCCCGGTTTCTAGGAGGTGAAAAACTGTTTTTT. Based on the CDR3 plus reference TRBV7-7 and TRBJ1-4, the full variable domain is GAGVSQSPRYKVTKRGQDVTLRCDPISSHATLYWYQQALGQGPEFLTYFNYEAQPDKSGLPSDRFSAERPEGSISTLTIQRTEQRDSAMYRCASSLVPRFLGGEKLFFGSGTQLSVL.

The chain links TRBV5-1 to TRBJ1-1; tentatively, D is TRBD1 (5 bases). CDR1 is SGHRS and CDR2 is YFSETQ in the germline V gene. The V and J ends lost 0 bases and 0 bases respectively, with 15 bases between them. The CDR3 covers 17 residues. In nucleotides, the CDR3 is TGCGCCAGCAGCTTGGCCGGGACTGTACCAATGAACACTGAAGCTTTCTTT. It translates to CASSLAGTVPMNTEAFF.

The chain joins TRBV27 to TRBJ1-1, with 7 bases fitting TRBD1. Germline V lookup: CDR1 MNHEY, CDR2 SMNVEV (reference sequence). There are 15 residues in the CDR3. V shed 5 bases and J 5 bases; nucleotides not matched to a gene: 11. The CDR3: CASSPRTGTKTEAFF. For the CDR3, the DNA is TGTGCCAGCAGTCCCCGGACAGGTACCAAGACTGAAGCTTTCTTT.

The chain couples TRBV15 to TRBJ2-1; TRBD2 matches at 7 bases. CDR1 and CDR2 (germline): LNHNV, YYDKDF (reference sequence). The CDR3 runs 17 residues. The V segment lost 2 bases and the J segment 7 bases; nucleotides outside the gene matches: 14. The CDR3 region is CATSRPPGVSGGNEQFF. For the CDR3, the DNA is TGTGCCACCAGCAGACCCCCGGGTGTCTCGGGGGGAAATGAGCAGTTCTTC.

This clone was picked up one time. The CDR3 reads CASGTVNEKLFF. As DNA, the CDR3 is TGTGCCAGCGGGACAGTTAATGAAAAACTGTTTTTT. This rearrangement joins TRBV9 to TRBJ1-4; 7 bases fit TRBD1. The germline CDR1 and CDR2 sequences are SGDLS and YYNGEE. The CDR3 covers 12 residues. The V gene end was trimmed by 7 bases and the J gene end by 4 bases; junction bases not matched to a gene: 1.

This chain uses TRBV9 with TRBJ1-4, with D possibly being TRBD1 (6 bases). V dropped 7 bases and J dropped 6 bases, with 16 bases sitting between them. Germline CDR1 SGDLS, CDR2 YYNGEE. This CDR3 contains 14 residues. The CDR3 region has the DNA TGTGCCAGCCAGCGAGGGGGAGTTGATGAAAAACTGTTTTTT. It is translated as CASQRGGVDEKLFF. Full variable domain (outside the CDR3, taken from reference TRBV9 and TRBJ1-4): DSGVTQTPKHLITATGQRVTLRCSPRSGDLSVYWYQQSLDQGLQFLIQYYNGEERAKGNILERFSAQQFPDLHSELNLSSLELGDSALYFCASQRGGVDEKLFFGSGTQLSVL.

This clone is medium-sized. CDR3 coding DNA: TGTGCCAGCAGCGGAGTGGGGGGACAGGGTTCCTACGAGCAGTACTTC. Amino acid sequence: CASSGVGGQGSYEQYF. J is TRBJ2-7 and V is TRBV7-8; 9 nucleotides agree with TRBD1. The CDR3 is 16 residues long. V was pared by 5 bases and J by 1 base, with 9 bases of the junction left unmatched. The germline V gene encodes CDR1 SGHVS and CDR2 FQNEAQ.

The chain is built from TRBV7-2 and TRBJ2-3, with a tentative D call TRBD2 (5 bases). Germline V gene lookup returns CDR1 SGHTA and CDR2 FQGNSA. This CDR3 region has 13 residues. DNA for the CDR3: TGTGCAGATAGCGATTCTAGCACAGATACGCAGTATTTT. It encodes CADSDSSTDTQYF.

The J gene is TRBJ1-1, the V gene TRBV12-3 or TRBV12-4; D remains unclear. V was cut by 0 bases and J by 4 bases, with 6 bases left in between. CDR3 length: 13 amino acids. CDR3 region: CASSLAGLTEAFF. For the CDR3, the DNA is TGTGCCAGCAGTTTAGCAGGGCTCACTGAAGCTTTCTTT.

This sequence joins TRBV5-1 and TRBJ2-2; D unclear. Deletions cut 6 bases from V and 3 bases from J, with 18 bases between. From germline, CDR1 is SGHRS and CDR2 YFSETQ. The CDR3 consists of 16 residues. The CDR3 coding sequence is TGCGCCAGCAACCCCTCAGAAGGTTGGGACACCGGGGAGCTGTTTTTT. Its protein product is CASNPSEGWDTGELFF.

This chain links TRBV7-2 with TRBJ2-3; 9 bases match TRBD2. The V and J ends lost 3 bases and 0 bases, in that order; junction bases with no gene match: 10. CDR3 length equals 18 residues. Germline V CDR1 and CDR2: SGHTA, FQGNSA. CDR3 in DNA: TGTGCCAGCAGCTTTAATTCGCGGGGGGGCTATAGCACAGATACGCAGTATTTT. It codes for CASSFNSRGGYSTDTQYF.

The chain couples TRBV25-1 to TRBJ1-2, with no clear D. CDR1 and CDR2 (germline): MGHDK, SYGVNS. This CDR3 is 13 amino acids long. Deletions cut 4 bases from V and 4 bases from J, with 10 bases between. The CDR3 spells CASSVEEGYGYTF. CDR3 coding DNA: TGTGCCAGCAGTGTAGAGGAGGGCTATGGCTACACCTTC.

J is TRBJ2-3 and V is TRBV5-1; D remains ambiguous. Germline assignment: CDR1 SGHRS and CDR2 YFSETQ. The CDR3 spans 17 residues. Trimming shortened V by 6 bases and J by 4 bases, and 24 bases separated the two germline ends. This CDR3 is CASTPTGLVGRPDTQYF. The CDR3 coding sequence is TGCGCCAGCACCCCCACGGGTCTAGTCGGACGACCAGATACGCAGTATTTT. Together with reference TRBV5-1 and TRBJ2-3, the CDR3 gives the full variable domain: KAGVTQTPRYLIKTRGQQVTLSCSPISGHRSVSWYQQTPGQGLQFLFEYFSETQRNKGNFPGRFSGRQFSNSRSEMNVSTLELGDSALYLCASTPTGLVGRPDTQYFGPGTRLTVL.

The V call is TRBV10-1, the J call TRBJ2-2, with 8 bases matching TRBD2. This CDR3 is built from 15 residues. Germline trimming cut 7 bases from V and 3 bases from J; bases unmatched to any gene: 7. Germline values: CDR1 WNHNN, CDR2 SYGVQD (reference sequence). CDR3 in DNA: TGCGCCAGCACACCGGGGGGGGGAGACACCGGGGAGCTGTTTTTT. It encodes CASTPGGGDTGELFF.

This clone has only a few counts. The J gene is TRBJ1-1, the V gene TRBV6-5; the D is unclear. CDR3 length equals 13 residues. Germline loops: CDR1 MNHEY, CDR2 SVGAGI. V shed 6 bases and J shed 2 bases, with 10 bases lying between them. The CDR3, as DNA: TGTGCCAGCAGCAGCGAAGCTAACACTGAAGCTTTCTTT. Translated: CASSSEANTEAFF.

This chain uses TRBV3-1 (or the pseudogene TRBV3-2) with TRBJ2-7; D is unclear. This CDR3 comprises 11 residues. The germline V and J ends were trimmed by 4 bases and 5 bases, with 6 bases remaining between them. The germline gives CDR1 LGHDT, CDR2 YNNKEL (reference sequence). CDR3 residues: CASSRNNEQYF. The CDR3 nucleotides are TGTGCCAGCAGCCGCAATAACGAGCAGTACTTC.

This clone is medium-sized. The chain couples TRBV5-1 to TRBJ1-1; 7 nucleotides align to TRBD1. CDR3 length: 15 amino acids. Trimming cost V 3 bases and J 4 bases; bases outside gene matches: 9. The germline V gene has CDR1 SGHRS and CDR2 YFSETQ. The CDR3 region has the DNA TGCGCCAGCAGCTATGATCCGGGACAGTTCACTGAAGCTTTCTTT. Its protein product is CASSYDPGQFTEAFF.

The V gene is TRBV18, the J gene TRBJ2-4; 7 nucleotides line up with TRBD1. This CDR3 has 15 amino acids. The V segment lost 6 bases and the J segment 0 bases; nucleotides outside the gene matches: 5. Germline V gives CDR1 KGHSH, CDR2 LQKENI. For the CDR3, the DNA is TGTGCCAGCTCGGGACAGACTCTAGCCAAAAACATTCAGTACTTC. Protein: CASSGQTLAKNIQYF. The entire variable domain, with the rest obtained from reference TRBV18 and TRBJ2-4, is as follows: NAGVMQNPRHLVRRRGQEARLRCSPMKGHSHVYWYRQLPEEGLKFMVYLQKENIIDESGMPKERFSAEFPKEGPSILRIQQVVRGDSAAYFCASSGQTLAKNIQYFGAGTRLSVL.

In its sample, this clone was seen once. The chain has TRBV7-9 and TRBJ1-4; no definite D call. V was shortened by 1 base and J by 3 bases, with 3 bases between the two germline ends. This CDR3 is built from 13 residues. CDR1 SEHNR and CDR2 FQNEAQ come from the germline V gene (reference sequence). The CDR3 nucleotides are TGTGCCAGCAGCTTAGTGGCTAATGAAAAACTGTTTTTT. This sequence encodes CASSLVANEKLFF.